The 15 T cell receptor beta chains presented below share a single source sample, sequenced in a study of shared clonotypes between healthy human individuals. TCRdb keeps only in-frame clones here, not all; method: immunoSEQ multiplex PCR. The sample contains 95,000 to 120,000 clones, roughly two thirds of which appear only once. Sequencing was done on a sample of memory CD8+ T cells sorted from blood. Subset indicated: CD45RO+ cells pooled with CCR7-negative TemRA cells. The receptors derive from a woman aged 25-40 years in good health.

The chain joins TRBV30 to TRBJ1-4, with D possibly matching TRBD1 (6 bases). CDR3 length equals 11 residues. Trimming left V 4 bases short and J 15 bases short, with 15 bases between. In germline, CDR1 is GTSNPN, CDR2 SVGIG (reference sequence). Here the CDR3 reads CAWNNRESMFF. The CDR3 nucleotides are TGTGCCTGGAACAACAGGGAATCCATGTTTTTT.

The CDR3 DNA sequence: TGTGCCAGCTCGACAGGGGGCGCCCCCGATGAGCAGTTCTTC. It specifies CASSTGGAPDEQFF. The chain joins TRBV25-1 to TRBJ2-1; 10 positions agree with TRBD1. The CDR3 has 14 amino acids. V lost 8 bases, J lost 8 bases, and 9 bases stayed unmatched. Germline V lookup: CDR1 MGHDK, CDR2 SYGVNS.

The chain couples TRBV10-2 to TRBJ2-7; D is possibly TRBD2 (5 bases). CDR1 is WSHSY and CDR2 is SAAADI in the germline V gene. The V end lost 8 bases, the J end lost 2 bases, and 7 bases lay between the germline ends. The CDR3 consists of 11 residues. The CDR3, as DNA: TGCGCCAGCGGGAGCGCCTACGAGCAGTACTTC. This sequence encodes CASGSAYEQYF.

The CDR3 loop reads CASSFSGAQESYNEQFF. The CDR3 DNA sequence: TGTGCCAGCAGCTTTTCCGGGGCCCAGGAATCCTACAATGAGCAGTTCTTC. The chain links TRBV7-9 to TRBJ2-1; D tentatively reads TRBD1 or TRBD2 (5 bases each). Germline values: CDR1 SEHNR, CDR2 FQNEAQ (reference sequence). Between the trimmed V and J ends, which lost 3 bases and 1 base, there was a span of 16 bases. The length of the CDR3 is 17 residues. The complete variable domain, with remaining parts taken from reference TRBV7-9 and TRBJ2-1, reads DTGVSQNPRHKITKRGQNVTFRCDPISEHNRLYWYRQTLGQGPEFLTYFQNEAQLEKSRLLSDRFSAERPKGSFSTLEIQRTEQGDSAMYLCASSFSGAQESYNEQFFGPGTRLTVL.

This clone was detected once. At the DNA level, this CDR3 is encoded by other sequences in the same sample as well. The chain has TRBV19 and TRBJ1-5; 9 positions agree with TRBD1. Trimming at V came to 6 bases and at J to 4 bases, leaving 4 bases not matched to a gene. CDR1 is LNHDA and CDR2 is SQIVND in the germline V gene (reference sequence). The CDR3 runs 14 residues. The CDR3 region has the DNA TGTGCCAGTAGGGAAGGACAGGGGAATCAGCCCCAGCATTTT. Protein product: CASREGQGNQPQHF.

CDR3 DNA sequence: TGTGCCGGGACAGGGGAAGGAGCTGGGGCCAACGTCCTGACTTTC. Its translation is CAGTGEGAGANVLTF. V usage is TRBV2 and J usage is TRBJ2-6; 10 bases map to TRBD1. The trim removed 11 bases at V and 2 bases at J, leaving 6 bases unmatched. This CDR3 region has 15 residues. The germline gives CDR1 SNHLY, CDR2 FYNNEI. Together with reference TRBV2 and TRBJ2-6, the CDR3 gives the full variable domain: EPEVTQTPSHQVTQMGQEVILRCVPISNHLYFYWYRQILGQKVEFLVSFYNNEISEKSEIFDDQFSVERPDGSNFTLKIRSTKLEDSAMYFCAGTGEGAGANVLTFGAGSRLTVL.

J is TRBJ2-7 and V is TRBV7-9; maybe TRBD2 (6 bases). V was clipped by 4 bases and J by 2 bases, with 18 bases between them. Looked up from germline, CDR1 is SEHNR and CDR2 is FQNEAQ (reference sequence). This CDR3 is 16 amino acids long. The CDR3 spells CASSSIWGEPPYEQYF. The CDR3 DNA sequence: TGTGCCAGCAGCTCAATATGGGGGGAGCCACCCTACGAGCAGTACTTC.

V gene TRBV6-9 combines with J gene TRBJ1-2, with TRBD1 as a possible D gene (6 bases). CDR1 MNHGY and CDR2 SVAAGI come from the germline V gene. This CDR3 has 15 residues. V was shortened by 4 bases and J by 2 bases, with 14 bases between the two germline ends. CDR3 in DNA: TGTGCCAGCAGTTGGGGGGAGACAGGCAACTATGGCTACACCTTC. It codes for CASSWGETGNYGYTF.

The table lists this clone with a few counts. This specimen includes other DNA sequences encoding the same CDR3. The chain combines TRBV9 with TRBJ2-2; the D is unclear. V lost 2 bases and J 4 bases, leaving 9 bases between the germline ends. The CDR3 loop spans 14 amino acids. The V gene's germline CDR1 is SGDLS and CDR2 YYNGEE. The CDR3 DNA is TGTGCCAGCAGCGTCTCTTGGGGCACCGGGGAGCTGTTTTTT. It specifies CASSVSWGTGELFF.

This clone was observed a single time. Additional DNA sequences in this sample encode the identical CDR3. V usage is TRBV7-9 and J usage is TRBJ1-5, with 9 bases identical to TRBD1. Germline values: CDR1 SEHNR, CDR2 FQNEAQ (reference sequence). The CDR3 sequence is 15 residues long. J gave up 4 bases and V 5 bases, and 6 bases lay outside the gene matches. The CDR3 DNA follows: TGTGCCAGCAGCCCACAGGGGGCAGGAAATCAGCCCCAGCATTTT. Amino acid sequence: CASSPQGAGNQPQHF.

CDR3 bases: TGCGCCAGCAGCTTCCGGGGGGAAGCTTTCTTT. This encodes CASSFRGEAFF. The chain uses TRBV5-1 and TRBJ1-1; TRBD1 might be the D (5 bases). The CDR3 extends over 11 amino acids. V gave up 2 bases and J gave up 8 bases, with 7 bases separating them. The germline CDR1 and CDR2 sequences are SGHRS and YFSETQ. The variable domain in full, with the rest retrieved from reference TRBV5-1 and TRBJ1-1, is KAGVTQTPRYLIKTRGQQVTLSCSPISGHRSVSWYQQTPGQGLQFLFEYFSETQRNKGNFPGRFSGRQFSNSRSEMNVSTLELGDSALYLCASSFRGEAFFGQGTRLTVV.

The V call is TRBV7-2, the J call TRBJ2-3; D unclear. The V end lost 1 base, the J end lost 5 bases, and 7 bases lay between the germline ends. The CDR3 length is 13 residues. Germline loops: CDR1 SGHTA, CDR2 FQGNSA. The CDR3 reads CASSLVRVDTQYF. In DNA form, the CDR3 reads TGTGCCAGCAGCTTAGTTAGAGTAGATACGCAGTATTTT.

The rearrangement links TRBV5-1 to TRBJ2-1; the match to TRBD2 covers 12 bases. Germline V lookup: CDR1 SGHRS, CDR2 YFSETQ. The CDR3 extends over 16 amino acids. V gave up 3 bases and J gave up 4 bases; unmatched junction bases: 5. Here the CDR3 DNA reads TGCGCCAGCAGCTCCCAGGGACTAGCGGGTTACAATGAGCAGTTCTTC. Translated, it gives CASSSQGLAGYNEQFF.

With regard to this clone: One junction end does not reproduce the germline sequence, and a read error may be involved. This chain's CDR3 is CASSGSSYEQYF. For the CDR3, the DNA is TGTGCAAGCAGCGGGTCCTCCTACGAGCAGTACTTC. The chain employs TRBV11-2 and TRBJ2-7; D may be TRBD2 (6 bases). Germline CDR1 and CDR2: SGHAT and FQNNGV. The CDR3 length is 12 residues.

The rearrangement links TRBV29-1 to TRBJ1-1; D gene uncertain. The CDR3 sequence is 14 residues long. The V and J ends lost 4 bases and 10 bases respectively, with 22 bases between them. The germline CDR1 and CDR2 sequences are SQVTM and ANQGSEA. CDR3 in DNA: TGCAGCGTTGGATTTCTGAGGACCAGCCCTCGAGCTTTCTTT. Amino acids: CSVGFLRTSPRAFF. The whole variable domain, filled in from reference TRBV29-1 and TRBJ1-1, reads SAVISQKPSRDICQRGTSLTIQCQVDSQVTMMFWYRQQPGQSLTLIATANQGSEATYESGFVIDKFPISRPNLTFSTLTVSNMSPEDSSIYLCSVGFLRTSPRAFFGQGTRLTVV.